These 25 T cell receptor beta chains were sequenced from one sample in a study of molecular identifiers for immune sequencing clone quantification. TCRdb redid the calling of the PCR reads with MiXCR, one entry per CDR3 protein. The sample includes over 70,000 distinct CDR3 sequences, around 25% of them seen just once. Sequencing used naive CD8+ T cells from blood, with Jurkat cell RNA spiked in. As for subset: FACS-sorted CD8+CD4-CCR7+CD45RA+ naive T cells. Receptors were obtained from a human donor in good health. Some libraries in this study had Jurkat cell RNA spiked in.

As regards this clonotype: The CDR3 end shows no conserved phenylalanine or tryptophan, and so a read error is likely. This chain connects TRBV9 to TRBJ2-7; D assignment may be TRBD1 or TRBD2 (7 bases each). Germline V gene data show CDR1 as SGDLS and CDR2 as YYNGEE. This CDR3 is 14 amino acids long. Trimming pared 5 bases from V and 7 bases from J, leaving 19 bases between. This CDR3 reads CASSAAGGGSEQYS. CDR3 in DNA: TGTGCCAGCAGTGCAGCAGGGGGGGGTTCGGAGCAGTACTCC.

The sample holds many counts of this clonotype. The chain has TRBV3-1 and TRBJ2-3; 9 nucleotides align to TRBD2. Germline values: CDR1 LGHDT, CDR2 YNNKEL (reference sequence). V was pared by 7 bases and J by 6 bases, with 8 bases of the junction left unmatched. The CDR3 spans 14 residues. CDR3 amino acids: CASNPGLAQDTQYF. Here the CDR3 DNA reads TGTGCCAGCAACCCCGGACTAGCGCAGGATACGCAGTATTTT.

The chain has TRBV19 and TRBJ1-5, with 7 bases identical to TRBD1. Unmatched junction bases numbered 13, after V lost 8 bases and J lost 6 bases. CDR1 is LNHDA and CDR2 is SQIVND in the germline V gene (reference sequence). CDR3 length: 15 residues. The CDR3 DNA sequence: TGTGCCAGTCAGGCGTGGCAGGGGGTGATTCAGCCCCAGCATTTT. Translated, it gives CASQAWQGVIQPQHF.

Notes on this clonotype: Germline is not matched at one junction end, which may reflect a read error. This sequence joins TRBV29-1 and TRBJ2-5; TRBD1 or TRBD2 may be the D gene (6 bases each). The CDR3 loop spans 15 amino acids. Germline CDR1 SQVTM, CDR2 ANQGSEA. CDR3 coding DNA: TGCAGCGTTGATGCCCTCTTGGGGGGACAAGAGTCCCAGTACTTC. Translated, it gives CSVDALLGGQESQYF.

This chain joins TRBV12-3 or TRBV12-4 and TRBJ2-1; 9 nucleotides agree with TRBD1. Unmatched junction bases numbered 10, after V lost 5 bases and J lost 8 bases. The CDR3 has 15 residues. The CDR3 is CASSTGGQGFDEQFF. The CDR3 bases are TGTGCCAGCAGTACCGGAGGACAGGGGTTTGATGAGCAGTTCTTC.

Concerning this clonotype itself: A much more abundant neighbour one base away suggests this may be a read error. J is TRBJ2-7 and V is TRBV6-1; 7 bases map to TRBD1. Per germline, CDR1 MNHNS and CDR2 SASEGT. After removal of 8 bases from V and 2 bases from J, the junction contained 9 bases not matched to a gene. CDR3 length: 14 amino acids. CDR3: CASVGSQGAYEQYF. CDR3 in DNA: TGTGCCAGCGTGGGGAGCCAGGGGGCCTACGAGCAGTACTTC.

This clonotype was recorded a few times. The CDR3 DNA sequence: TGTGCCAGCAGCTTGGATAGCGGGGCCCCTGGAGATACGCAGTATTTT. This encodes CASSLDSGAPGDTQYF. V and J are TRBV11-2 and TRBJ2-3; 8 bases match TRBD2. The germline CDR1 and CDR2 sequences are SGHAT and FQNNGV. V shed 3 bases, J shed 5 bases, and the junction held 10 bases outside the gene matches. The CDR3 spans 16 residues.

This clonotype came up many times. The rearrangement links TRBV20-1 to TRBJ1-1; D possibly corresponds to TRBD1 (6 bases). Between the trimmed V and J ends, which lost 0 bases and 0 bases, there was a span of 8 bases. The CDR3 has 14 residues. The germline V gene encodes CDR1 DFQATT and CDR2 SNEGSKA (reference sequence). The CDR3: CSAREGQMNTEAFF. CDR3 nucleotide sequence: TGCAGTGCTAGAGAAGGACAGATGAACACTGAAGCTTTCTTT.

This clonotype was observed a handful of times. The rearrangement uses TRBV3-1 and TRBJ1-2, with 7 nucleotides matching TRBD1. Germline assignment: CDR1 LGHDT and CDR2 YNNKEL (reference sequence). The CDR3 is made up of 15 amino acids. With 0 bases clipped from V and 2 bases from J, the junction kept 3 bases outside the gene matches. The CDR3 nucleotides read TGTGCCAGCAGCCAAGACCGACAGGGCAACTATGGCTACACCTTC. Translated, it gives CASSQDRQGNYGYTF. The whole variable domain, remainder taken from reference TRBV3-1 and TRBJ1-2, is DTAVSQTPKYLVTQMGNDKSIKCEQNLGHDTMYWYKQDSKKFLKIMFSYNNKELIINETVPNRFSPKSPDKAHLNLHINSLELGDSAVYFCASSQDRQGNYGYTFGSGTRLTVV.

This clonotype was detected a few times. This rearrangement joins TRBV3-1 to TRBJ2-7, with D maybe TRBD1 (6 bases). V was clipped by 5 bases and J by 2 bases, with 13 bases between them. The CDR3 consists of 14 residues. The germline V gene has CDR1 LGHDT and CDR2 YNNKEL (reference sequence). The CDR3 spells CASSASGTTYEQYF. The DNA of the CDR3 is TGTGCCAGCAGCGCCTCCGGGACAACCTACGAGCAGTACTTC.

In regard to this clonotype: The junction shows a germline mismatch at one end, possibly a read error. The rearrangement links TRBV2 to TRBJ1-5; D is unclear. Germline V gives CDR1 SNHLY, CDR2 FYNNEI. The CDR3 contains 13 residues. The CDR3 nucleotides are TGCGCCAGCAGTGATATCAGCAATCAGCCCCAGCGTTTT. Protein product: CASSDISNQPQRF.

This clonotype has at least ten counts. V is TRBV4-2 and J is TRBJ2-2, with 9 bases matching TRBD1. Germline CDR1 reads LGHNA; CDR2 reads YNFKEQ. This CDR3 spans 17 amino acids. V gave up 0 bases and J gave up 5 bases; unmatched junction bases: 7. The CDR3 region has the DNA TGTGCCAGCAGCCAAGATTCGGGACAGGGCCCGACCGGGGAGCTGTTTTTT. It codes for CASSQDSGQGPTGELFF.

The chain has TRBV15 and TRBJ2-1; TRBD2 matches 11 bases. After removal of 1 base from V and 4 bases from J, the junction contained 6 bases not matched to a gene. Germline CDR1 is LNHNV and CDR2 is YYDKDF (reference sequence). This CDR3 has 17 residues. CDR3 sequence reads: CATSRVGLAGGYNEQFF. For the CDR3, the DNA is TGTGCCACCAGCAGAGTGGGCCTAGCGGGGGGTTACAATGAGCAGTTCTTC.

The sample holds a few counts of this clonotype. The chain has TRBV7-6 and TRBJ2-1; D remains ambiguous. Germline lookup yields CDR1 SGHVS and CDR2 FNYEAQ. This CDR3 is built from 20 residues. The V and J ends lost 0 bases and 2 bases respectively, with 23 bases between them. The CDR3 DNA sequence: TGTGCCAGCAGCTTAGCGAGGCCAATTTCGGCGGAGAGTCCCTACAATGAGCAGTTCTTC. Translating gives CASSLARPISAESPYNEQFF.

As regards this clonotype: This may stem from a read error, because a much larger clone lies one nucleotide away. The chain is built from TRBV7-6 and TRBJ1-4; D unresolved. The CDR3 is 13 amino acids. The germline V gene has CDR1 SGHVS and CDR2 FNYEAQ. CDR3 protein: CASSLGRREKLLF. For the CDR3, the DNA is TGTGCCAGCAGCTTGGGCAGGCGCGAAAAACTGCTTTTT. The variable domain in full, completed from reference TRBV7-6 and TRBJ1-4, reads GAGVSQSPRYKVTKRGQDVALRCDPISGHVSLYWYRQALGQGPEFLTYFNYEAQQDKSGLPNDRFSAERPEGSISTLTIQRTEQRDSAMYRCASSLGRREKLLFGSGTQLSVL.

On this clonotype itself: This may be a read error, as it is one base from a much larger clone. The chain uses TRBV28 and TRBJ2-7; TRBD2 matches 9 bases. From germline, CDR1 is MDHEN and CDR2 SYDVKM. The length of the CDR3 is 17 residues. CDR3 DNA sequence: TGTGCCAGCAGTTCACCTATAGCGGGGGCCCACTCCTACGCGCAGTACTTC. This gives the protein CASSSPIAGAHSYAQYF.

The chain carries TRBV10-3 and TRBJ2-2; weak D call: TRBD2 (6 bases). This CDR3 contains 17 residues. Germline CDR1 ENHRY, CDR2 SYGVKD. Trimming shortened V by 3 bases and J by 5 bases, and 19 bases separated the two germline ends. Here the CDR3 reads CAISDSGSGPGTGELFF. CDR3 bases: TGTGCCATCAGTGACTCAGGGAGCGGGCCGGGTACCGGGGAGCTGTTTTTT.

The V gene is TRBV7-9, the J gene TRBJ2-5; TRBD1 might be the D (5 bases). Germline V gene data show CDR1 as SEHNR and CDR2 as FQNEAQ (reference sequence). This CDR3 is built from 12 residues. V lost 3 bases to trimming and J lost 5 bases, with 7 bases between them. CDR3 loop: CASSFRDETQYF. CDR3 DNA: TGTGCCAGCAGCTTCAGGGATGAGACCCAGTACTTC. The full variable domain, with the rest looked up from reference TRBV7-9 and TRBJ2-5, is DTGVSQNPRHKITKRGQNVTFRCDPISEHNRLYWYRQTLGQGPEFLTYFQNEAQLEKSRLLSDRFSAERPKGSFSTLEIQRTEQGDSAMYLCASSFRDETQYFGPGTRLLVL.

This chain joins TRBV27 and TRBJ2-7; tentative D call: TRBD1 (5 bases). The V end was cut by 4 bases, the J end by 7 bases, with 8 bases between. Germline V CDR1 and CDR2: MNHEY, SMNVEV (reference sequence). The CDR3 runs to 11 residues. CDR3 DNA sequence: TGTGCCAGCAGTTCCCCAGGGGAGCAGTACTTC. It codes for CASSSPGEQYF.

As for this clonotype: Being one base from a much bigger clone, this may be a read error. The rearrangement links TRBV2 to TRBJ2-3; D may correspond to TRBD1 or TRBD2 (6 bases each). The CDR3 is made up of 16 amino acids. The germline V and J ends were trimmed by 5 bases and 5 bases, with 20 bases remaining between them. Per the germline V gene, CDR1 is SNHLY and CDR2 is FYNNEI. CDR3 coding DNA: TGTGCCAGCAGTCCATTGGACAGTAGCGGCAGAGATACGCAGTATTTT. This encodes CASSPLDSSGRDTQYF.

The chain couples TRBV6-1 to TRBJ2-7; 9 positions agree with TRBD1. Germline V gene sequence: CDR1 MNHNS, CDR2 SASEGT. The CDR3 is 14 amino acids. V lost 1 base, J lost 3 bases, and 1 base stayed unmatched. Written as DNA, the CDR3 is TGTGCCAGCAGTGAAGTGGGACAGGGCTACGAGCAGTACTTC. This sequence encodes CASSEVGQGYEQYF.

The chain couples TRBV19 to TRBJ1-2; D not resolved. Germline V gene sequence: CDR1 LNHDA, CDR2 SQIVND (reference sequence). The ends were cut back, 3 bases at V and 4 bases at J, with 18 bases in the middle. CDR3 length: 16 residues. The CDR3 nucleotides are TGTGCCAGTAGTATCGGGGAGGAGCCACATACCTATGGCTACACCTTC. This translates into CASSIGEEPHTYGYTF.

There are a few counts of this clonotype. V gene TRBV4-3 combines with J gene TRBJ2-3, with 9 bases identical to TRBD2. Unmatched junction bases numbered 18, after V lost 0 bases and J lost 2 bases. The CDR3 runs 21 residues. Germline CDR1 LGHNA, CDR2 YSLEER. The CDR3 DNA is TGCGCCAGCAGCCAAGATTTAGTCCTAGCGGGGTACGACGGATACACAGATACGCAGTATTTT. Amino acids: CASSQDLVLAGYDGYTDTQYF.

J is TRBJ2-7 and V is TRBV5-4; 9 bases fit TRBD1. Looked up from germline, CDR1 is SGHNT and CDR2 is YYREEE (reference sequence). The junction had 6 bases not matched to a gene; V was cut back by 3 bases and J by 2 bases. The CDR3 loop spans 15 amino acids. CDR3 region: CASSSWTGDPYEQYF. The CDR3 DNA reads TGTGCCAGCAGCTCGTGGACAGGGGACCCCTACGAGCAGTACTTC.

A remark on this clonotype: A much bigger clone sits one base away, suggesting this may be a read error. The CDR3 DNA sequence: TGTGCCAGCAGTACGGGACAGGGGTATGTCACTAAAGCTTTCTTT. Encoded protein: CASSTGQGYVTKAFF. The rearrangement joins TRBV27 to TRBJ1-1, with TRBD1 matching 10 bases. Germline CDR1 and CDR2: MNHEY and SMNVEV (reference sequence). The CDR3 length is 15 residues.